These 10 T cell receptor beta chains came from one sample sequenced in a study of vaccination and CD4 T cells after COVID-19. The Oncomine TCR Beta short-read assay was applied to DNA of cultured CD4+ T cells. MiXCR, run by TCRdb on the PCR reads, gives a single entry per CDR3 protein. The sample records tens of thousands of distinct CDR3 sequences, around 54% being singletons. The sample's treatment: approximately 11-day PBMC culture with coronavirus spike peptide pools or control peptides (ViraFEST assay). These TCRs are of unknown antigen specificity. The sequencing input was CD4+ T cells from blood, cultured in vitro. The receptors shown here come from a human donor who had recovered from COVID-19.

The rearrangement joins TRBV6-1 to TRBJ1-1; TRBD1 matches at 7 bases. Germline CDR1 and CDR2: MNHNS and SASEGT. V gave up 7 bases and J gave up 0 bases; unmatched junction bases: 5. This CDR3 spans 14 amino acids. The chain's CDR3 is CASTYRGLNTEAFF. DNA for the CDR3: TGTGCCAGCACCTACAGGGGCTTGAACACTGAAGCTTTCTTT.

The gene calls are TRBV5-1 and TRBJ2-1; the D gene is possibly TRBD2 (6 bases). Germline CDR1 reads SGHRS; CDR2 reads YFSETQ. Trimming removed 0 bases at V and 7 bases at J, with 17 bases between. The CDR3 extends over 16 amino acids. The CDR3 DNA sequence: TGCGCCAGCAGCTTGGCCTTGGTAGCGGCAGGGAATGAGCAGTTCTTC. It translates to CASSLALVAAGNEQFF.

This clonotype has just a few counts. This chain joins TRBV15 and TRBJ1-5; D not resolved. Trimming removed 5 bases from V and 1 base from J, with 9 bases in between. The CDR3 spans 14 residues. Per the germline V gene, CDR1 is LNHNV and CDR2 is YYDKDF (reference sequence). The DNA of the CDR3 is TGTGCCACCAGCGGCTTAGACAGCAATCAGCCCCAGCATTTT. Its protein is CATSGLDSNQPQHF. Full variable domain (rest looked up from reference TRBV15 and TRBJ1-5): DAMVIQNPRYQVTQFGKPVTLSCSQTLNHNVMYWYQQKSSQAPKLLFHYYDKDFNNEADTPDNFQSRRPNTSFCFLDIRSPGLGDTAMYLCATSGLDSNQPQHFGDGTRLSIL.

The gene calls are TRBV20-1 and TRBJ2-1, with 13 positions matching TRBD2. The CDR3 loop spans 13 amino acids. V was pared by 3 bases and J by 7 bases, with 0 bases of the junction left unmatched. Germline values: CDR1 DFQATT, CDR2 SNEGSKA (reference sequence). Written as DNA, the CDR3 is TGCAGTGCTAGGACTAGCGGGGGGAATGAGCAGTTCTTC. Residues: CSARTSGGNEQFF.

This chain links TRBV15 with TRBJ2-3, with unresolved D. This CDR3 has 14 residues. Per germline, CDR1 LNHNV and CDR2 YYDKDF (reference sequence). Trimming took off 5 bases at V and 0 bases at J, with 9 bases between the two ends. As DNA, the CDR3 is TGTGCCACCAGCGGCGGAGCAAGCACAGATACGCAGTATTTT. Translation: CATSGGASTDTQYF.

This rearrangement joins TRBV6-5 to TRBJ1-2, with D perhaps TRBD1 (5 bases). CDR1 and CDR2 from the germline V gene are MNHEY and SVGAGI. Trimming cost V 2 bases and J 2 bases, with 9 bases left between them. This CDR3 region has 14 residues. CDR3 in DNA: TGTGCCAGCAGTTACCAGGGATCCAACTATGGCTACACCTTC. Translating it yields CASSYQGSNYGYTF.

This chain joins TRBV2 and TRBJ2-3, with D perhaps TRBD2 (5 bases). This CDR3 is 13 amino acids long. Germline lookup yields CDR1 SNHLY and CDR2 FYNNEI. Trimming left V 8 bases short and J 4 bases short, with 13 bases between. Here the CDR3 DNA reads TGTGCCAGCCCCGAAGGTAGCGCAGATACGCAGTATTTT. It encodes CASPEGSADTQYF.

This rearrangement joins TRBV12-3 or TRBV12-4 to TRBJ2-2; 8 bases map to TRBD2. V dropped 3 bases and J dropped 1; count of bases not matched to a gene: 1. This CDR3 is 15 amino acids long. CDR3 sequence (DNA): TGTGCCAGCAGTTTGAGCGGGAGGAACACCGGGGAGCTGTTTTTT. Translating it yields CASSLSGRNTGELFF.

This sequence joins TRBV12-3 or TRBV12-4 and TRBJ1-1; 9 bases fit TRBD1. The junction had 5 bases not matched to a gene; V was cut back by 2 bases and J by 7 bases. This CDR3 region has 14 residues. In DNA, the CDR3 is TGTGCCAGCAGTTTATGGGACAGGGTTGGTGAAGCTTTCTTT. This translates into CASSLWDRVGEAFF.

The chain employs TRBV6-8 and TRBJ2-1, with D tentatively TRBD1 or TRBD2 (5 bases each). The germline V and J ends were trimmed by 2 bases and 3 bases, with 29 bases remaining between them. This CDR3 spans 21 amino acids. The germline CDR1 and CDR2 sequences are MNHGY and SAAAGT. The CDR3 region is CASSYKPNKLYGADFYNEQFF. In DNA, the CDR3 is TGTGCCAGCAGTTACAAACCAAACAAGCTCTATGGGGCGGACTTCTACAATGAGCAGTTCTTC.